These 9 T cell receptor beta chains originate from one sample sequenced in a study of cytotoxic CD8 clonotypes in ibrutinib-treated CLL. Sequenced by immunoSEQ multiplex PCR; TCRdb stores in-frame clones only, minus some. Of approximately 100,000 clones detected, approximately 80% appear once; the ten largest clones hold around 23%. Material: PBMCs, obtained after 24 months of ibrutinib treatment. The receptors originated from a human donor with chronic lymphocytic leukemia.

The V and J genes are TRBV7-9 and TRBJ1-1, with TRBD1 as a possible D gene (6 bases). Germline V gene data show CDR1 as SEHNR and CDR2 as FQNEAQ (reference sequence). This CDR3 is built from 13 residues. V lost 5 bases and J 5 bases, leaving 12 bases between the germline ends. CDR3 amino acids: CASSPQGRTEAFF. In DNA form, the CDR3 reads TGTGCCAGCAGCCCACAGGGACGGACTGAAGCTTTCTTT.

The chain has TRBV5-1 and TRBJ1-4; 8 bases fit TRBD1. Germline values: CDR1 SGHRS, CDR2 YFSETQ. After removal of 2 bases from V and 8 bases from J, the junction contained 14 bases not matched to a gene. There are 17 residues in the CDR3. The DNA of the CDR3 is TGCGCCAGCAGCTTTCTTGGGGGTCGGACAGGGTACGAAAAACTGTTTTTT. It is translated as CASSFLGGRTGYEKLFF. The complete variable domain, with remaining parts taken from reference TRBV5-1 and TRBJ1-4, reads KAGVTQTPRYLIKTRGQQVTLSCSPISGHRSVSWYQQTPGQGLQFLFEYFSETQRNKGNFPGRFSGRQFSNSRSEMNVSTLELGDSALYLCASSFLGGRTGYEKLFFGSGTQLSVL.

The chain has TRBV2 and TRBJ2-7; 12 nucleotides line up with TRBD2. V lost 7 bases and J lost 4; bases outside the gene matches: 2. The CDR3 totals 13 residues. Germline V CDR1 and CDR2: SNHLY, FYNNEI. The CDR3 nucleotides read TGTGCCAGCATTCTAGCGGGAGGGTACGAGCAGTACTTC. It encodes CASILAGGYEQYF. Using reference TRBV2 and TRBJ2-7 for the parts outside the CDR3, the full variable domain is EPEVTQTPSHQVTQMGQEVILRCVPISNHLYFYWYRQILGQKVEFLVSFYNNEISEKSEIFDDQFSVERPDGSNFTLKIRSTKLEDSAMYFCASILAGGYEQYFGPGTRLTVT.

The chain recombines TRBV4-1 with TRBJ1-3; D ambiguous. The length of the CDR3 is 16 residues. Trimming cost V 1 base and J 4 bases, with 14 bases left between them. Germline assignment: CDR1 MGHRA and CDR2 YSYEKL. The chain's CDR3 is CASSQVDGLFGNTIYF. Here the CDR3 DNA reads TGCGCCAGCAGCCAAGTCGACGGTCTCTTCGGAAACACCATATATTTT.

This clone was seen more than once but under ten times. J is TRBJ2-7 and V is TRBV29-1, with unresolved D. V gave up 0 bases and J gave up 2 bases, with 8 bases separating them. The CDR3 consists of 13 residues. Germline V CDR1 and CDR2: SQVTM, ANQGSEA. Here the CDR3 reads CSVEDWRTYEQYF. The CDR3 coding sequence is TGCAGCGTTGAAGATTGGAGAACCTACGAGCAGTACTTC.

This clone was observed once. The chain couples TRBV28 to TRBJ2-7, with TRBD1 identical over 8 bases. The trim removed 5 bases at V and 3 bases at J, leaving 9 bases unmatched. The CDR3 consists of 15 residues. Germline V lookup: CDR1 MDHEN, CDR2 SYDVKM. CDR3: CASSGSGGPIYEQYF. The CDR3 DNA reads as TGTGCCAGCAGTGGATCAGGGGGCCCCATCTACGAGCAGTACTTC. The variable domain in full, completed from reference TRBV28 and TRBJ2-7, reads DVKVTQSSRYLVKRTGEKVFLECVQDMDHENMFWYRQDPGLGLRLIYFSYDVKMKEKGDIPEGYSVSREKKERFSLILESASTNQTSMYLCASSGSGGPIYEQYFGPGTRLTVT.

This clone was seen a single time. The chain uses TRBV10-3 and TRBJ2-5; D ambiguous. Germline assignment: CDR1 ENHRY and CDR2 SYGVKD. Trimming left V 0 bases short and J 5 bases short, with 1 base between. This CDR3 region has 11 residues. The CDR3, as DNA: TGTGCCATCAGTGAGTCTGAGACCCAGTACTTC. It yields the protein CAISESETQYF.

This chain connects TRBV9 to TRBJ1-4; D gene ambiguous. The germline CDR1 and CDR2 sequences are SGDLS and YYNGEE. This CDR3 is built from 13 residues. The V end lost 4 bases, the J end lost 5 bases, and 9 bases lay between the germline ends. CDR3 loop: CASSTSTNEKLFF. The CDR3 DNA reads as TGTGCCAGCAGCACTAGTACGAATGAAAAACTGTTTTTT.

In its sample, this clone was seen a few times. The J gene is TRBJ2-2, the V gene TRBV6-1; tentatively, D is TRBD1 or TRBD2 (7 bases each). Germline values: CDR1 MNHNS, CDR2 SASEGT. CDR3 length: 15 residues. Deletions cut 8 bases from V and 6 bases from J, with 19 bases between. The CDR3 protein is CASGGRGQGAGELFF. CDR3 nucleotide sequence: TGTGCCAGCGGGGGGAGGGGGCAGGGCGCCGGGGAGCTGTTTTTT.